This record looks at one T cell receptor beta chain sequence and its context. Its antigen is currently not known. Base qualities are not at hand, and no much larger clone is one base apart. This specimen comes from a study of T-cell reconstitution after alpha-beta-depleted transplantation in children (dated by TCRdb to about 2016). Turning to the overall study: Using TCR repertoire profiling, the study quantitatively followed how T-cell immune reconstitution unfolded in children after TCRalphabeta/CD19-depleted allogeneic hematopoietic cell transplantation. Summary of the overall study and its limitations: The apparently early alphabetaT-cell count recovery about two months after transplant was reportedly dependent on only several hundred rapidly expanded clones derived from non-depleted graft cells. The high TCRbeta diversity at day 60 in some patients was ascribed to recipient T cells and intrathymic progenitors that had survived conditioning. Over subsequent months, a decline in hyperexpanded clone frequencies was noted, and after one year, T-cell counts and TCRbeta diversity were mostly ascribed to newly produced T cells.

Library preparation employed PCR. The sequencing machine was an Illumina HiSeq 2500. TCR library preparation used molecular barcoding, with unique molecular identifiers applied to normalize quantification of the TCRbeta repertoire. Using fastp at Q25 and MiXCR, TCRdb reprocessed the public reads and kept productive beta chains. Each CDR3 protein gets just one entry, which takes the most common genes and DNA from the rows behind it. The sample records hundreds of thousands of distinct CDR3 sequences, under 15% of which are singletons. The ten top clones hold approximately 0.8% of the sample. The germline V gene (reference sequence) specifies LGHDT as CDR1 and YNNKEL as CDR2. Trimming at the junction amounts to 1 base on V and 2 bases on J, and the germline ends lie 8 bases apart. Reading from cysteine to phenylalanine, the CDR3 counts 14 amino acids. Of the read, only the CDR3 DNA is kept; its 42 bases are in frame from base 1.

This sample's treatment or condition label indicates: allogeneic hematopoietic cell transplantation with graft depleted of TCRalphabeta T cells and CD19 B cells. TCRalphabeta/CD19-depleted allogeneic hematopoietic cell grafts were given to the transplant recipients, all of whom were children. The clonotype was recovered from a girl aged 2 to 9 with congenital amegakaryocytic thrombocytopenia, due to receive a stem cell transplant. This specimen consisted of PBMCs, obtained before TCRalphabeta/CD19-depleted stem cell transplant. The chain is encoded by TRBV3-1 joined to TRBJ1-1, with the D gene not confidently named. The CDR3 reads CASSQVMGNTEAFF. The DNA is TGTGCCAGCAGCCAAGTCATGGGAAACACTGAAGCTTTCTTT.